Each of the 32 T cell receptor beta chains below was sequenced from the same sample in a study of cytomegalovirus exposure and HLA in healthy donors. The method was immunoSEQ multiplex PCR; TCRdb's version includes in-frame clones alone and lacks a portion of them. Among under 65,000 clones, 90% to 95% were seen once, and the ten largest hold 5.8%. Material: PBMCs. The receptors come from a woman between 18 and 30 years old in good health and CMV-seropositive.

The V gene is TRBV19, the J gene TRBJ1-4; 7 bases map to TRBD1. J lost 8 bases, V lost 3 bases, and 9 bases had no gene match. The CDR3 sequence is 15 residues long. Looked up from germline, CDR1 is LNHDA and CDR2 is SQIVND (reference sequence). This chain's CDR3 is CASSILGDSREKLFF. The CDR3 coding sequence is TGTGCCAGTAGTATTCTTGGGGACAGTAGAGAAAAACTGTTTTTT.

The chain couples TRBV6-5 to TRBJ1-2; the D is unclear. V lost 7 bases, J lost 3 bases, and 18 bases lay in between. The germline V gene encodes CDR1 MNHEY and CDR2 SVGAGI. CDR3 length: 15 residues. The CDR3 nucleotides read TGTGCCAGCACCCCGAGGAGGACCGAAGACTATGGCTACACCTTC. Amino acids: CASTPRRTEDYGYTF.

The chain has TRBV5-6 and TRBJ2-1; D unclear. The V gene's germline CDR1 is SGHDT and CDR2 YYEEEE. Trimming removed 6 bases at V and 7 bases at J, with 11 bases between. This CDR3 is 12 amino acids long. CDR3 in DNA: TGTGCCAGCAACCTGGGCTTGAATGAGCAGTTCTTC. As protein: CASNLGLNEQFF.

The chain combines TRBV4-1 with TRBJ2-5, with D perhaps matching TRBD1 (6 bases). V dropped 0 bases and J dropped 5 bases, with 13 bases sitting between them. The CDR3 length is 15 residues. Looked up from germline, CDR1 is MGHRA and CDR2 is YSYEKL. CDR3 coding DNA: TGCGCCAGCAGCCAAGAGGGACACTCACGGGAGACCCAGTACTTC. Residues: CASSQEGHSRETQYF.

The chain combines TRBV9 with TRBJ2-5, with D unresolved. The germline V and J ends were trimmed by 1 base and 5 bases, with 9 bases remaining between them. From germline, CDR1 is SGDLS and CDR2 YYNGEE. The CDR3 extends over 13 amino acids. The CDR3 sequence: CASSVTSQETQYF. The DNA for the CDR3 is TGTGCCAGCAGCGTAACGTCCCAGGAGACCCAGTACTTC.

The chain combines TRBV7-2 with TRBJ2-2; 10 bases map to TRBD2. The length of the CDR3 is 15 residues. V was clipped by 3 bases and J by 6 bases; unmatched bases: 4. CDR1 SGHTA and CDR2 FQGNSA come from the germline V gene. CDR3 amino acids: CASSFSLAGAGELFF. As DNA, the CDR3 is TGTGCCAGCAGCTTTAGCCTAGCGGGGGCCGGGGAGCTGTTTTTT. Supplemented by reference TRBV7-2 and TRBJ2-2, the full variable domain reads GAGVSQSPSNKVTEKGKDVELRCDPISGHTALYWYRQSLGQGLEFLIYFQGNSAPDKSGLPSDRFSAERTGGSVSTLTIQRTQQEDSAVYLCASSFSLAGAGELFFGEGSRLTVL.

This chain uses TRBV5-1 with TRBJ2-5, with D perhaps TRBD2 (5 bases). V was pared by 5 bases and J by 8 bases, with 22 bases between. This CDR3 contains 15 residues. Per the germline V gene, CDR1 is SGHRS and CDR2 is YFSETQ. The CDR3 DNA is TGCGCCAGCAGTCGGACGGCGGGTCAGGAGCTAACCCAGTACTTC. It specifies CASSRTAGQELTQYF. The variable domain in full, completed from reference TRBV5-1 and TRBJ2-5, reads KAGVTQTPRYLIKTRGQQVTLSCSPISGHRSVSWYQQTPGQGLQFLFEYFSETQRNKGNFPGRFSGRQFSNSRSEMNVSTLELGDSALYLCASSRTAGQELTQYFGPGTRLLVL.

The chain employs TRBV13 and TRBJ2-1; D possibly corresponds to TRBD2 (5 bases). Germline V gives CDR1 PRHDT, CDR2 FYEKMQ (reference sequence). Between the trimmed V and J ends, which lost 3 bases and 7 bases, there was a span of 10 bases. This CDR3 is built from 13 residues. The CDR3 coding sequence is TGTGCCAGCAGCTTGGGAGATGGAAATGAGCAGTTCTTC. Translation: CASSLGDGNEQFF.

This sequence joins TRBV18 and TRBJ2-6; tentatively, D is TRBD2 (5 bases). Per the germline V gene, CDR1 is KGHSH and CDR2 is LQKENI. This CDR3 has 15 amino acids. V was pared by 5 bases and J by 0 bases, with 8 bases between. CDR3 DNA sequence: TGTGCCAGCTCATCGGGAATCTCTGGGGCCAACGTCCTGACTTTC. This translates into CASSSGISGANVLTF.

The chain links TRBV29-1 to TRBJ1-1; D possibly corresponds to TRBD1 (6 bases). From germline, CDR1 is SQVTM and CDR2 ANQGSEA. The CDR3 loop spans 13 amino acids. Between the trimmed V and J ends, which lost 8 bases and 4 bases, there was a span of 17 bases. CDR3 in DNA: TGCAGCCCGTTTGGAGGGGGGGGCACTGAAGCTTTCTTT. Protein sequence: CSPFGGGGTEAFF. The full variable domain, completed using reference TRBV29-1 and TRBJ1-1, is SAVISQKPSRDICQRGTSLTIQCQVDSQVTMMFWYRQQPGQSLTLIATANQGSEATYESGFVIDKFPISRPNLTFSTLTVSNMSPEDSSIYLCSPFGGGGTEAFFGQGTRLTVV.

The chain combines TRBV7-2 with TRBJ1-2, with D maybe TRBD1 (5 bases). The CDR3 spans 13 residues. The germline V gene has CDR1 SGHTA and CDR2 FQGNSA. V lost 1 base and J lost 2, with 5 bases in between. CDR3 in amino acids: CASSLGTNYGYTF. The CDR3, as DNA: TGTGCCAGCAGCTTAGGGACAAACTATGGCTACACCTTC.

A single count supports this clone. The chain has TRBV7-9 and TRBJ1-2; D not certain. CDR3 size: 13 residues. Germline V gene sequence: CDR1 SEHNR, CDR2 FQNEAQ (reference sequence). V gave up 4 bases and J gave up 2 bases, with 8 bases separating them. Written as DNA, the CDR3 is TGTGCCAGCAGCTCGGACTGGAACTATGGCTACACCTTC. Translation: CASSSDWNYGYTF.

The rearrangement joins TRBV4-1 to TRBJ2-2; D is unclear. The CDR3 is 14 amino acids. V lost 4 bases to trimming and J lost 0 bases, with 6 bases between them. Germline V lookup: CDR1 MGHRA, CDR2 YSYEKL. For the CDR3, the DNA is TGCGCCAGCAGCCGACTGACGAACACCGGGGAGCTGTTTTTT. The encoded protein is CASSRLTNTGELFF.

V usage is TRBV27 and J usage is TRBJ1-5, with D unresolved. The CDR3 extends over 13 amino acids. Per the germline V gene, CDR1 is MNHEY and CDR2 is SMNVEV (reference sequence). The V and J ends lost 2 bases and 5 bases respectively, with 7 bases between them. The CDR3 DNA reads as TGTGCCAGCAGTTTAGGACTTCATCAGCCCCAGCATTTT. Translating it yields CASSLGLHQPQHF.

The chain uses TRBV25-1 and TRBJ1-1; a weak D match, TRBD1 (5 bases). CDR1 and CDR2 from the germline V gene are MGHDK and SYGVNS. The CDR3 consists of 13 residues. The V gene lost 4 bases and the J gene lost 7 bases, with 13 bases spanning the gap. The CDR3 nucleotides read TGTGCCAGCAGTGGAAGGGGCCGTAATGAAGCTTTCTTT. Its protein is CASSGRGRNEAFF.

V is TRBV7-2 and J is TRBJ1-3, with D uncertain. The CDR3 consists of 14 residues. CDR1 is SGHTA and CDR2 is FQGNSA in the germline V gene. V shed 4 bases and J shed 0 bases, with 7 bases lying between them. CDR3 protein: CASSSTSSGNTIYF. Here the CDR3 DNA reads TGTGCCAGCAGCTCGACAAGCTCTGGAAACACCATATATTTT. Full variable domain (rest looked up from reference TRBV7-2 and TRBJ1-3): GAGVSQSPSNKVTEKGKDVELRCDPISGHTALYWYRQSLGQGLEFLIYFQGNSAPDKSGLPSDRFSAERTGGSVSTLTIQRTQQEDSAVYLCASSSTSSGNTIYFGEGSWLTVV.

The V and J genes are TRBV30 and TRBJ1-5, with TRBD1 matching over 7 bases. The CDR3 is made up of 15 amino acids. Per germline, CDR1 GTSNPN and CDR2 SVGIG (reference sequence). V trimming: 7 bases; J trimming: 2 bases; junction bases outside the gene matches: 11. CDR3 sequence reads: CASASSGGGNQPQHF. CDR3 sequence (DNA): TGTGCCTCAGCCTCGTCAGGGGGTGGCAATCAGCCCCAGCATTTT.

The CDR3 is CASSEPNRGIYEQYF. The CDR3, as DNA: TGCGCCAGCAGTGAGCCCAACAGGGGAATTTACGAGCAGTACTTC. The rearrangement links TRBV10-1 to TRBJ2-7; 7 bases align to TRBD1. V was pared by 2 bases and J by 4 bases, with 8 bases of the junction left unmatched. This CDR3 comprises 15 residues. Germline lookup yields CDR1 WNHNN and CDR2 SYGVQD (reference sequence).

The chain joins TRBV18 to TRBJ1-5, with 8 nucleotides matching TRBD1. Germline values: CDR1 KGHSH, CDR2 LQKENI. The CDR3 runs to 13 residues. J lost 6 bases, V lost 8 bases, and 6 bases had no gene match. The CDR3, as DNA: TGTGCCAGCGCCCAGGGGGCAGGTCAGCCCCAGCATTTT. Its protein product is CASAQGAGQPQHF.

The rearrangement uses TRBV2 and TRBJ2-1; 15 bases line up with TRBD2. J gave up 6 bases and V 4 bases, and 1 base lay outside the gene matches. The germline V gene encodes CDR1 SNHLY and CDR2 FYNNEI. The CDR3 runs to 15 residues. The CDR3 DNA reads TGTGCCAGCAGTGGGACTAGCGGGAGGGCCAATGAGCAGTTCTTC. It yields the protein CASSGTSGRANEQFF.

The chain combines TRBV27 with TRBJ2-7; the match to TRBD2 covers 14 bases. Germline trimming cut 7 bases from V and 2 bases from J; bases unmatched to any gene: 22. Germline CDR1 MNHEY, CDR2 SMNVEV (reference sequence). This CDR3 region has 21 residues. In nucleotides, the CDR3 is TGTGCCAGCAAACTCAGGGGTAGCCGAGGACTAGCGGGAGGAGAGGCCTACGAGCAGTACTTC. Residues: CASKLRGSRGLAGGEAYEQYF.

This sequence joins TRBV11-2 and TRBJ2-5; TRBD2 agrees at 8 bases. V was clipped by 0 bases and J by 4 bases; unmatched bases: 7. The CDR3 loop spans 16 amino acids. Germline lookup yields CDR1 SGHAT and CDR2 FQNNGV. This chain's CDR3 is CASSLEVGAGGETQYF. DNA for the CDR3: TGTGCCAGCAGCTTAGAAGTCGGGGCGGGGGGAGAGACCCAGTACTTC.

CDR3 amino acids: CATSSDDTTNQPQHF. The CDR3 DNA follows: TGTGCCACCAGCAGCGACGACACAACCAATCAGCCCCAGCATTTT. V gene TRBV15 combines with J gene TRBJ1-5; D remains ambiguous. There are 15 residues in the CDR3. V lost 3 bases and J 3 bases, leaving 12 bases between the germline ends. Germline V gene data show CDR1 as LNHNV and CDR2 as YYDKDF (reference sequence).

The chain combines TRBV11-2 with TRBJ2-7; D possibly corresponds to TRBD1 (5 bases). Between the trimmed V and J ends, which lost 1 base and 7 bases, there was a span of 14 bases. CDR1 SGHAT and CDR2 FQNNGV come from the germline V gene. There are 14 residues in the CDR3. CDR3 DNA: TGTGCCAGCAGCTTAGGCAGGGAAGTAGGTGAGCAGTACTTC. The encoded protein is CASSLGREVGEQYF.

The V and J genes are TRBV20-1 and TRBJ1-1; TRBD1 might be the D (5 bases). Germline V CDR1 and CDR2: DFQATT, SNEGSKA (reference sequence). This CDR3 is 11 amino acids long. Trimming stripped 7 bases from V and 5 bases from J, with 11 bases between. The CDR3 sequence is CSGRGGTEAFF. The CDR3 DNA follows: TGCAGTGGCCGGGGGGGGACTGAAGCTTTCTTT.

CDR3 in amino acids: CASRTGTGVVTGELFF. For the CDR3, the DNA is TGTGCCAGCAGGACCGGGACAGGGGTTGTGACCGGGGAGCTGTTTTTT. The rearrangement joins TRBV27 to TRBJ2-2; 10 bases match TRBD1. The CDR3 covers 16 residues. V gave up 6 bases and J gave up 5 bases; unmatched junction bases: 9. Germline-derived CDR1 and CDR2 are MNHEY and SMNVEV (reference sequence).

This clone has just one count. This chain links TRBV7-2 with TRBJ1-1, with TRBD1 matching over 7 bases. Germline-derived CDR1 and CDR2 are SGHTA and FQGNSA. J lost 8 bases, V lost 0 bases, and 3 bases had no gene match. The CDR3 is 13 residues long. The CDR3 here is CASSLAHRGEAFF. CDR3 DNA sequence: TGTGCCAGCAGCTTAGCTCACAGGGGAGAAGCTTTCTTT.

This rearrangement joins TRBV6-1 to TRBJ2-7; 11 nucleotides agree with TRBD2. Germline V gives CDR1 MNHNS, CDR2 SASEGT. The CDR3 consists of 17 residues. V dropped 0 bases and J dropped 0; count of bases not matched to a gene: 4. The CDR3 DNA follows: TGTGCCAGCAGTGAAGCGGGACTAGCGGTGTACTCCTACGAGCAGTACTTC. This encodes CASSEAGLAVYSYEQYF.

The CDR3, as DNA: TGTGCCTGGAGTGGGCAGAACACTGAAGCTTTCTTT. Protein: CAWSGQNTEAFF. The V gene is TRBV30, the J gene TRBJ1-1; D ambiguous. V lost 1 base and J lost 1, with 4 bases in between. Germline V gives CDR1 GTSNPN, CDR2 SVGIG (reference sequence). This CDR3 spans 12 amino acids.

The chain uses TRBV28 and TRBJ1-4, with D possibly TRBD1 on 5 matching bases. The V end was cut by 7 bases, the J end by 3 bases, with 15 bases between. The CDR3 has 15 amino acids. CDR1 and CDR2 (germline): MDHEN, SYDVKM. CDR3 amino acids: CASTAGQDSNEKLFF. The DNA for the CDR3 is TGTGCCAGCACTGCGGGGCAGGATTCTAATGAAAAACTGTTTTTT.

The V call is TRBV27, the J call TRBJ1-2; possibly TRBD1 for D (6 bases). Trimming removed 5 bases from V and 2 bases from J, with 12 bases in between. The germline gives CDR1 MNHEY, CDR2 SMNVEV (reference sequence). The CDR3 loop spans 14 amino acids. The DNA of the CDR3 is TGTGCCAGCAGTAAACAGGGAATCAACTATGGCTACACCTTC. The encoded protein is CASSKQGINYGYTF.

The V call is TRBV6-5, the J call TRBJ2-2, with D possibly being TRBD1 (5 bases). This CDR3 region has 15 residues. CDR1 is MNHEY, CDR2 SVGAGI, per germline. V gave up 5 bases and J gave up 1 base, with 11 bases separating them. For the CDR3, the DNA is TGTGCCAGCAGTACATTTGACAGGAACACCGGGGAGCTGTTTTTT. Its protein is CASSTFDRNTGELFF.